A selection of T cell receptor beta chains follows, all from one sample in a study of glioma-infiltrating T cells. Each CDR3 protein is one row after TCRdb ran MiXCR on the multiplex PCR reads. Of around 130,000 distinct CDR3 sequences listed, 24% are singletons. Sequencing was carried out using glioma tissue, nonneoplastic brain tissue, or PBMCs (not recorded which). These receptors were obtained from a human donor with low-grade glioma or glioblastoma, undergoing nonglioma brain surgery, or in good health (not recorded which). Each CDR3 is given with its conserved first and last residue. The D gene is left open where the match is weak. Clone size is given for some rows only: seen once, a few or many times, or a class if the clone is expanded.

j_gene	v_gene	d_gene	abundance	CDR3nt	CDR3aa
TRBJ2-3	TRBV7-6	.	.	TGTGCCAGCAGCTTAGGGATGGGGGGATCAGATACGCAGTATTTT	CASSLGMGGSDTQYF
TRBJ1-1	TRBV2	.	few	TGTGCCAGCACCGAGCGGGGAATGGATGAAGCTTTCTTT	CASTERGMDEAFF
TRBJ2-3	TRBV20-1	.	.	TGCAGTGCTAATCAGGGTAGCACAGATACGCAGTATTTT	CSANQGSTDTQYF
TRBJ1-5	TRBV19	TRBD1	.	TGTGCCAGTAGTAAAGGGACAGCAAGCAATCAGCCCCAGCATTTT	CASSKGTASNQPQHF
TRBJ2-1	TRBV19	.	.	TGTGCCAGTAGTAGCCAGGGAATACTCTACAATGAGCAGTTCTTC	CASSSQGILYNEQFF
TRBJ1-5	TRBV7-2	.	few	TGTGCCAGCAGCTTAGCGGGGCAGCCCCAGCATTTT	CASSLAGQPQHF
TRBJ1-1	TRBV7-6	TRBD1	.	TGTGCCAGCAGCTTAGGCGAGGGGGCGACCTCTGAAGCTTTCTTT	CASSLGEGATSEAFF
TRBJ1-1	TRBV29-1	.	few	TGCAGCGTTGAAGAAGGTACGGCCCGTCAAGGAGCTTTCTTT	CSVEEGTARQGAFF
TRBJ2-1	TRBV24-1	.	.	TGTGCCACCAGTCCCCCCGATGAGCAGTTCTTC	CATSPPDEQFF
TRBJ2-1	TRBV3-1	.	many	TGTGCCAGCAGCCCGAGGAGGGACAATGAGCAGTTCTTC	CASSPRRDNEQFF
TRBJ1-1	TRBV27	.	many	TGTGCCAGCAGTTTGATAGGCAGGAACACTGAAGCTTTCTTT	CASSLIGRNTEAFF
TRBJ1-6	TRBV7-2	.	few	TGTGCCAGCAGCTCGTCAGGGCTTTATAATTCACCCCTCCACTTT	CASSSSGLYNSPLHF
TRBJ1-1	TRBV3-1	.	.	TGTGCCAGCAGCCAAGACAGGGTAGACACTGAAGCTTTCTTT	CASSQDRVDTEAFF
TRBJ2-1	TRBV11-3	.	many	TGTGCCAGCAGCTCACGGGGGGCCAACTACAATGAGCAGTTCTTC	CASSSRGANYNEQFF
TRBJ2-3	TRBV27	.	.	TGTGCCACCCGTCCGGGCAGCACAGATACGCAGTATTTT	CATRPGSTDTQYF
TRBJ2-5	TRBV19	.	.	TGTGCCAGTAGCCCGGGTCAGAGAAAAGAGACCCAGTACTTC	CASSPGQRKETQYF
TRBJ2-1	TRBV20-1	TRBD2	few	TGCAGTGCTAGCGGTACTAGCGGGGGAGCGTACAATGAGCAGTTCTTC	CSASGTSGGAYNEQFF
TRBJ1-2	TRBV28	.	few	TGTGCCACCGGACGAAGGGGCTACACCTTC	CATGRRGYTF
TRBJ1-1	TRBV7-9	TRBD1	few	TGTGCCAGCAGCTTGACAGGGAGGACTGAAGCTTTCTTT	CASSLTGRTEAFF
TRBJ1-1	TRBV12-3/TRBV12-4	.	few	TGTGCCAGCAGTTTGGAGGCGGGCACTGAAGCTTTCTTT	CASSLEAGTEAFF
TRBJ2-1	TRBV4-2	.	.	TGTGCCAGCAGCCTGAGCGGAGGGGGGGACCTCAATGAGCAGTTCTTC	CASSLSGGGDLNEQFF
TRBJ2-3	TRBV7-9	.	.	TGTGCCAGCAGCTCCTTTGTTGATACGCAGTATTTT	CASSSFVDTQYF
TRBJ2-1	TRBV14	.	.	TGTGCCAGCAGCCACCCCCGTCGCGGCGATGAGCAGTTCTTC	CASSHPRRGDEQFF
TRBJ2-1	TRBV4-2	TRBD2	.	TGTGCCAGCAGCCTAGGTCGGGGGGGCAATGAGCAGTTCTTC	CASSLGRGGNEQFF
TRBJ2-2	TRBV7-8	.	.	TGTGCCAGCAGCTTAGGTGCCGGGAAGCTGTTTTTT	CASSLGAGKLFF
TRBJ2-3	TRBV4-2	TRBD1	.	TGTGCCAGCAGCCAAGATAGCTTTGGGACAGCGGATACAGATACGCAGTATTTT	CASSQDSFGTADTDTQYF
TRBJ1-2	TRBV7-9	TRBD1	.	TGTGCCAGCAGCTTGTTACTACAGGGGGGCTACACCTTC	CASSLLLQGGYTF
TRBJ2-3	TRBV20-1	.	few	TGCAGTGCTAGAAGGGCAGGGACCACAGATACGCAGTATTTT	CSARRAGTTDTQYF
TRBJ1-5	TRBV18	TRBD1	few	TGTGCCAGCTCCCCGCAGGGGGGTGGCAATCAGCCCCAGCATTTT	CASSPQGGGNQPQHF
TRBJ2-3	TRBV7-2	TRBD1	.	TGTGCCAGCAGCCGGACAGGGGACGGCACAGATACGCAGTATTTT	CASSRTGDGTDTQYF
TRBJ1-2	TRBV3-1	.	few	TGTGCCAGCAGCACATTCTATGGCTACACCTTC	CASSTFYGYTF
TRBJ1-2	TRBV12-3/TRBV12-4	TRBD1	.	TGTGCCAGCAGTTTATATGGGGGACAGGGCCAACCCCTCTATGGCTACACCTTC	CASSLYGGQGQPLYGYTF
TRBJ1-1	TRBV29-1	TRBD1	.	TGCAGCTCCTCCTCCCCGGACAGGGGTGAAGCTTTCTTT	CSSSSPDRGEAFF
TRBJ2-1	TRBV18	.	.	TGTGCCAGCTCACCACCAGGCGGGGTCTCCTACAATGAGCAGTTCTTC	CASSPPGGVSYNEQFF
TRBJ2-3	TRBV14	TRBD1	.	TGTGCCAGCAGCCTCCCGTGGGGGACAGGGTCAGATACGCAGTATTTT	CASSLPWGTGSDTQYF
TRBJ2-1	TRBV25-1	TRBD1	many	TGTGCCAGCAGGGGGACAGGACACTACAATGAGCAGTTCTTC	CASRGTGHYNEQFF
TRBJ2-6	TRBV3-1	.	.	TGTGCCAGCAGTTTAGGGGTCTACGGGGCCAACGTCCTGACTTTC	CASSLGVYGANVLTF
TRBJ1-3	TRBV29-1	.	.	TGCAGCTTTACTGGAAATGGAAACACCATATATTTT	CSFTGNGNTIYF
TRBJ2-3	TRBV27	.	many	TGTGCCAGCAGTACGACAGGGAGGGAAGATACGCAGTATTTT	CASSTTGREDTQYF